Shown below are 5 T cell receptor beta chains from a single sample sequenced in a study of vaccination effects on CD4 cells after COVID-19. With the ViraFEST assay, the study expanded antigen-specific CD4+ T cells using viral peptide pools, then sequenced them. Following culture for roughly 10 days, CD4+ T cells were isolated. Two doses of BNT162b2 or mRNA-1273 vaccine were administered to participants. Antigens of these TCRs are unknown. Clones were read by immunoSEQ multiplex PCR, and TCRdb kept only the in-frame ones, dropping some. The sample has roughly 24,000 clones, 80% to 90% seen once. The specimen was CD4+ T cells from PBMCs cultured with SARS-CoV-2 spike peptides, collected after COVID-19 vaccination. These receptors were taken from a human donor who received a COVID-19 vaccine. Some clones in this sample may be carry-over from other donors' samples.

V and J are TRBV14 and TRBJ2-3; 7 nucleotides line up with TRBD1. The CDR3 loop spans 16 amino acids. J lost 0 bases, V lost 4 bases, and 7 bases had no gene match. Germline-derived CDR1 and CDR2 are SGHDN and FVKESK. Here the CDR3 reads CASSRLTGFSTDTQYF. The CDR3, as DNA: TGTGCCAGCAGCCGCTTGACAGGGTTTAGCACAGATACGCAGTATTTT.

V usage is TRBV5-8 and J usage is TRBJ2-2; 9 bases line up with TRBD2. The V and J ends lost 7 bases and 4 bases, in that order; junction bases with no gene match: 11. Per the germline V gene, CDR1 is SGHTS and CDR2 is YDEGEE. CDR3 length equals 16 residues. The CDR3 sequence: CASGASRGGRTGELFF. The CDR3 nucleotides are TGTGCCAGCGGCGCGTCGCGGGGGGGCCGCACCGGGGAGCTGTTTTTT.

This clone was observed a few times. J is TRBJ1-2 and V is TRBV2; 7 bases line up with TRBD1. CDR1 is SNHLY, CDR2 FYNNEI, per germline. The CDR3 length is 15 residues. With V trimmed by 4 bases and J by 1 base, 6 bases remained unmatched. For the CDR3, the DNA is TGTGCCAGCAGTGTAAGAGGGGGCGGTAACTATGGCTACACCTTC. Protein sequence: CASSVRGGGNYGYTF. The full variable domain, completed using reference TRBV2 and TRBJ1-2, is EPEVTQTPSHQVTQMGQEVILRCVPISNHLYFYWYRQILGQKVEFLVSFYNNEISEKSEIFDDQFSVERPDGSNFTLKIRSTKLEDSAMYFCASSVRGGGNYGYTFGSGTRLTVV.

This chain joins TRBV6-6 and TRBJ1-4; 10 bases are shared with TRBD1. Germline V CDR1 and CDR2: MNHNY, SVGAGI (reference sequence). The CDR3 has 19 residues. V was clipped by 5 bases and J by 4 bases; unmatched bases: 16. CDR3 nucleotides: TGTGCCAGCAGTCCAGGAGACAGGGGGCGCGGGCCAGTTAATGAAAAACTGTTTTTT. It specifies CASSPGDRGRGPVNEKLFF.

The chain uses TRBV19 and TRBJ2-3; D is uncertain. CDR3 length: 14 amino acids. Per germline, CDR1 LNHDA and CDR2 SQIVND (reference sequence). Trimming stripped 5 bases from V and 0 bases from J, with 9 bases between. As DNA, the CDR3 is TGTGCCAGTAGTCCTCAGACTAGCACAGATACGCAGTATTTT. Amino acid sequence: CASSPQTSTDTQYF.